The 6 T cell receptor beta chains below all came from one sample that was sequenced in a study of vaccination effects on CD4 cells after COVID-19. The protocol was immunoSEQ multiplex PCR, while the TCRdb copy is restricted to in-frame clones and leaves out a portion. The table has 50,000 to 65,000 clones, around 73% seen once. Their antigens are not known. ViraFEST assay sequencing came after antigen-specific CD4+ T cells were expanded with viral peptide pools. The authors isolated CD4+ T cells after about eleven days of culture. Participants were vaccinated with two doses of either the BNT162b2 or mRNA-1273 vaccine. The starting material was CD4+ T cells from PBMCs cultured with HCoV-229E spike peptides, obtained after COVID-19 vaccination. The receptors come from a human donor who received a COVID-19 vaccine.

This clone has a single count. At one end the junction does not follow the germline gene, possibly because of a read error. The rearrangement links TRBV7-2 to TRBJ1-2; D is unresolved. CDR1 is SGHTA and CDR2 is FQGNSA in the germline V gene. CDR3 size: 11 residues. CDR3 amino acids: CASSFRGLMVF. The CDR3 region has the DNA TGTGCCAGCAGCTTTCGTGGGTTGATGGTCTTC.

The chain uses TRBV29-1 and TRBJ1-2; 11 bases line up with TRBD1. Looked up from germline, CDR1 is SQVTM and CDR2 is ANQGSEA. The trim removed 6 bases at V and 5 bases at J, leaving 8 bases unmatched. There are 14 residues in the CDR3. The CDR3 sequence is CSVATGTGGYGYTF. CDR3 nucleotide sequence: TGCAGCGTCGCTACCGGGACAGGGGGTTATGGCTACACCTTC.

This clone was counted only a few times. The V gene is TRBV5-6, the J gene TRBJ1-5, with D tentatively TRBD1 (5 bases). Germline V gene sequence: CDR1 SGHDT, CDR2 YYEEEE. The CDR3 spans 16 residues. The V end lost 3 bases, the J end lost 2 bases, and 15 bases lay between the germline ends. The CDR3 protein is CASSSRVGPGNQPQHF. For the CDR3, the DNA is TGTGCCAGCAGCTCCCGAGTGGGGCCGGGCAATCAGCCCCAGCATTTT.

The chain employs TRBV27 and TRBJ1-2, with a weak D call TRBD1 (6 bases). This CDR3 has 15 amino acids. With 5 bases removed from V and 0 bases from J, the gap between germline ends came to 13 bases. From germline, CDR1 is MNHEY and CDR2 SMNVEV (reference sequence). The CDR3 region is CASSKGQLPNYGYTF. CDR3 DNA sequence: TGTGCCAGCAGTAAAGGACAGCTACCTAACTATGGCTACACCTTC.

V usage is TRBV24-1 and J usage is TRBJ2-2; D is ambiguous. The germline gives CDR1 KGHDR, CDR2 SFDVKD. The V end lost 5 bases, the J end lost 1 base, and 4 bases lay between the germline ends. This CDR3 spans 13 amino acids. This chain's CDR3 is CATSVGNTGELFF. As DNA, the CDR3 is TGTGCCACCAGTGTAGGGAACACCGGGGAGCTGTTTTTT.

This clone was seen more than once but under ten times. This chain joins TRBV20-1 and TRBJ2-3; a weak D match, TRBD2 (5 bases). The CDR3 is made up of 13 amino acids. Germline V gene sequence: CDR1 DFQATT, CDR2 SNEGSKA (reference sequence). V was trimmed by 3 bases and J by 1 base, leaving 8 bases between them. The CDR3 DNA follows: TGCAGTGCTAGTCTTAGCGGCACAGATACGCAGTATTTT. Translated: CSASLSGTDTQYF.